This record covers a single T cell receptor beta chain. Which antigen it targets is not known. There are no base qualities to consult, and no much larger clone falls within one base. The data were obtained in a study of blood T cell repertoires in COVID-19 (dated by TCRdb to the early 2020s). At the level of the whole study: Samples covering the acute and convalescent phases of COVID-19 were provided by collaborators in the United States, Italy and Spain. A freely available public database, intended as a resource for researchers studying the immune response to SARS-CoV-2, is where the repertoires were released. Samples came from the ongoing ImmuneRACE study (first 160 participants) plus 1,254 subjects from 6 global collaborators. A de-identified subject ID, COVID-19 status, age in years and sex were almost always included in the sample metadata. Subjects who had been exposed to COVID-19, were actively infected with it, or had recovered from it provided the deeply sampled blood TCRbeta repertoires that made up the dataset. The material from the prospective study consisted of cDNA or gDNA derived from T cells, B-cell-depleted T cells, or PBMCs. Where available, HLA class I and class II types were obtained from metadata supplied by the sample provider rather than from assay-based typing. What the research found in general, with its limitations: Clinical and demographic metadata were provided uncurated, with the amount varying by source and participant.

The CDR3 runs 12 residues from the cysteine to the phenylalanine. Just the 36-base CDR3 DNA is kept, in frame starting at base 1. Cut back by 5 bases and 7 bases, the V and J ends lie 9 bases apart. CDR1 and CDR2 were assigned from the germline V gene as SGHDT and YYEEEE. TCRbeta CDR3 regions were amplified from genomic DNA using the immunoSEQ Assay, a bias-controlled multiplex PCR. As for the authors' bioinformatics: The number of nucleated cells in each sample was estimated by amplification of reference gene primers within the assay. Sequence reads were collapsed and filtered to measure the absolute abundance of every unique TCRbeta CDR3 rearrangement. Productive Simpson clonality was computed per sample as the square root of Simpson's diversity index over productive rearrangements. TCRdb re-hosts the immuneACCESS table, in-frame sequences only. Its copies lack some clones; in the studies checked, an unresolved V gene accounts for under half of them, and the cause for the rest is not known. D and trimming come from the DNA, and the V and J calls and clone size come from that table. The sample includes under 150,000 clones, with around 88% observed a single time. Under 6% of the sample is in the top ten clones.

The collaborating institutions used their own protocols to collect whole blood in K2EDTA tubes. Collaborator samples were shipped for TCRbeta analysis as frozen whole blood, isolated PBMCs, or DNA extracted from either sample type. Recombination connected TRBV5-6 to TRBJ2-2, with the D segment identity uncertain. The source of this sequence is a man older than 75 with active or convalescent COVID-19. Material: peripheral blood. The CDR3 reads CASSPHGGELFF. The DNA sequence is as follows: TGTGCCAGCAGTCCCCACGGCGGGGAGCTGTTTTTT.